The clone carrying this TCR beta chain showed up just a few times. Its specificity is unknown. The CDR3 extends over 16 amino acids. Germline V gene lookup returns CDR1 SEHNR and CDR2 FQNEAQ (reference sequence). The V and J ends lost 5 bases and 0 bases respectively, with 13 bases between them. These data belong to a study of CD8 T cells in ankylosing spondylitis. Study findings and constraints: Blood of patients with ankylosing spondylitis appeared to be characterized by a TCR beta motif of eight or nine highly homologous variants. Clones tied to disease were said to be significantly enriched in matched ankylosing spondylitis synovial fluid.

TCRdb ran MiXCR on the 5' RACE reads and lists one entry per CDR3 protein. The sample contains about 460,000 distinct CDR3 sequences, roughly 5.3% of which appear only once. Sequencing was performed on blood, either unsorted or a sorted T cell fraction (not recorded which). The V gene is TRBV7-9, the J gene TRBJ1-4; a weak D match, TRBD1 (5 bases). The source is a male donor with ankylosing spondylitis. CDR3 nucleotides: TGTGCCAGCAGCCGCGGGGACGGTGCAACTAATGAAAAACTGTTTTTT. As protein: CASSRGDGATNEKLFF.